This section outlines one TCR beta chain sequence together with its context. This entry is derived from a study of T cell changes during pregnancy in multiple sclerosis. Sequencing used immunoSEQ multiplex PCR; TCRdb keeps in-frame clones, though not all of them. The table has 90,000 or so clones, around 93% seen once. The sequence derives from a female donor in good health, serving as a control in a pregnancy study. Some clones in this sample may be carry-over from other donors' samples. The material was PBMCs, obtained in the first trimester of pregnancy.

This chain's CDR3 is CASSSGQIYGEQFF. The CDR3, as DNA: TGCGCCAGCAGCTCGGGACAGATTTACGGTGAGCAGTTCTTC. The chain is built from TRBV5-1 and TRBJ2-1; 7 bases match TRBD1. Germline trimming cut 3 bases from V and 9 bases from J; bases unmatched to any gene: 9. This CDR3 contains 14 residues. The V gene's germline CDR1 is SGHRS and CDR2 YFSETQ. The variable domain in full, completed from reference TRBV5-1 and TRBJ2-1, reads KAGVTQTPRYLIKTRGQQVTLSCSPISGHRSVSWYQQTPGQGLQFLFEYFSETQRNKGNFPGRFSGRQFSNSRSEMNVSTLELGDSALYLCASSSGQIYGEQFFGPGTRLTVL.